The next 18 T cell receptor beta chains were all read from a single sample in a study of T cell responses to AZD1222 COVID-19 vaccine. Sequenced by immunoSEQ multiplex PCR; TCRdb stores in-frame clones only, minus some. Among 100,000 to 120,000 clones, around 92% were seen once, and the ten largest hold about 8.3%. The sample here was peripheral blood, taken on day 0 of AZD1222 vaccination. Receptors were obtained from an adult in good health.

This sequence joins TRBV28 and TRBJ2-5; the match to TRBD2 covers 7 bases. The V and J ends lost 7 bases and 2 bases, in that order; junction bases with no gene match: 10. The CDR3 consists of 15 residues. The germline CDR1 and CDR2 sequences are MDHEN and SYDVKM. DNA of the CDR3: TGTGCCAGCAAATTGGAGTGGGGGGGGCAAGAGACCCAGTACTTC. Protein product: CASKLEWGGQETQYF.

This clone has just one count. This chain connects TRBV18 to TRBJ1-6; D perhaps matches TRBD1 (6 bases). V lost 1 base to trimming and J lost 8 bases, with 9 bases between them. The CDR3 has 14 residues. CDR1 and CDR2 (germline): KGHSH, LQKENI. The CDR3 loop is CASSPQGVDSPLHF. CDR3 sequence (DNA): TGTGCCAGCTCACCACAGGGGGTGGATTCACCCCTCCACTTT.

This chain connects TRBV11-3 to TRBJ1-6, with D possibly matching TRBD1 (5 bases). CDR3 length: 13 amino acids. With 3 bases removed from V and 9 bases from J, the gap between germline ends came to 9 bases. CDR1 is SGHNT and CDR2 is YENEEA in the germline V gene. The CDR3 region has the DNA TGTGCCAGCAGCTTGGGGGGGGGTTCACCCCTCCACTTT. Protein: CASSLGGGSPLHF.

The chain links TRBV2 to TRBJ2-1; TRBD1 agrees at 9 bases. The CDR3 has 13 amino acids. Trimming took 6 bases from V and 6 from J; bases not matched to a gene: 3. In germline, CDR1 is SNHLY, CDR2 FYNNEI. CDR3 protein: CASSATGGNEQFF. Here the CDR3 DNA reads TGTGCCAGCAGCGCGACAGGGGGCAATGAGCAGTTCTTC.

This clone was counted once. This chain uses TRBV3-1 (or the pseudogene TRBV3-2) with TRBJ2-5, with D possibly being TRBD1 (6 bases). V was trimmed by 5 bases and J by 0 bases, leaving 10 bases between them. CDR1 is LGHDT and CDR2 is YNNKEL in the germline V gene (reference sequence). The CDR3 is 14 amino acids. CDR3 in amino acids: CASSKQGYQETQYF. The CDR3 DNA reads TGTGCCAGCAGCAAACAGGGATACCAAGAGACCCAGTACTTC.

This clone was seen a single time. V and J are TRBV10-3 and TRBJ1-1; D is unresolved. Germline loops: CDR1 ENHRY, CDR2 SYGVKD. This CDR3 contains 15 residues. Trimming removed 4 bases from V and 0 bases from J, with 12 bases in between. The DNA of the CDR3 is TGTGCCATCAGTGCTTCAACGAACTTGAACACTGAAGCTTTCTTT. Encoded protein: CAISASTNLNTEAFF.

This rearrangement joins TRBV7-3 to TRBJ2-2, with TRBD1 as a possible D gene (7 bases). Germline V gives CDR1 SGHTA, CDR2 FQGTGA. Between the trimmed V and J ends, which lost 2 bases and 3 bases, there was a span of 10 bases. The CDR3 sequence is 15 residues long. CDR3 protein: CASSLQGGDTGELFF. CDR3 DNA: TGTGCCAGCAGCTTACAGGGGGGCGACACCGGGGAGCTGTTTTTT. The whole variable domain, remainder taken from reference TRBV7-3 and TRBJ2-2, is GAGVSQTPSNKVTEKGKYVELRCDPISGHTALYWYRQSLGQGPEFLIYFQGTGAADDSGLPNDRFFAVRPEGSVSTLKIQRTERGDSAVYLCASSLQGGDTGELFFGEGSRLTVL.

The rearrangement links TRBV7-9 to TRBJ1-4; D is undetermined. CDR3 length equals 15 residues. Germline loops: CDR1 SEHNR, CDR2 FQNEAQ (reference sequence). The ends were cut back, 1 base at V and 7 bases at J, with 13 bases in the middle. In nucleotides, the CDR3 is TGTGCCAGCAGCTTAGTGAAGTCCAGAGGTGAAAAACTGTTTTTT. It encodes CASSLVKSRGEKLFF.

The chain's CDR3 is CASSLQGANTGELFF. CDR3 bases: TGTGCCAGCAGCTTACAGGGGGCGAACACCGGGGAGCTGTTTTTT. This sequence joins TRBV11-3 and TRBJ2-2, with TRBD1 identical over 7 bases. Germline assignment: CDR1 SGHNT and CDR2 YENEEA. V was pared by 2 bases and J by 0 bases, with 0 bases of the junction left unmatched. This CDR3 spans 15 amino acids.

The rearrangement uses TRBV19 and TRBJ2-2; D gene ambiguous. The CDR3 consists of 15 residues. Germline CDR1 LNHDA, CDR2 SQIVND (reference sequence). Trimming took 3 bases from V and 0 from J, leaving 8 bases between them. CDR3 amino acids: CASSMVFANTGELFF. The CDR3 nucleotides are TGTGCCAGTAGTATGGTGTTCGCGAACACCGGGGAGCTGTTTTTT.

This clone occurred a few times. The chain couples TRBV14 to TRBJ2-3; no reliable D call. V lost 1 base to trimming and J lost 14 bases, with 16 bases between them. CDR3 size: 13 residues. From germline, CDR1 is SGHDN and CDR2 FVKESK. CDR3 amino acids: CASSQANGRRRYF. The CDR3 bases are TGTGCCAGCAGCCAAGCCAACGGCCGGCGGCGGTATTTT.

The chain's CDR3 is CASSYTGSHYSNQPQHF. The CDR3 nucleotides read TGTGCCAGCAGCTATACAGGGAGCCATTATAGCAATCAGCCCCAGCATTTT. This chain links TRBV7-9 with TRBJ1-5; the D gene is possibly TRBD1 (6 bases). CDR1 is SEHNR, CDR2 FQNEAQ, per germline (reference sequence). This CDR3 region has 17 residues. With 4 bases removed from V and 0 bases from J, the gap between germline ends came to 16 bases. Full variable domain (rest looked up from reference TRBV7-9 and TRBJ1-5): DTGVSQNPRHKITKRGQNVTFRCDPISEHNRLYWYRQTLGQGPEFLTYFQNEAQLEKSRLLSDRFSAERPKGSFSTLEIQRTEQGDSAMYLCASSYTGSHYSNQPQHFGDGTRLSIL.

The chain joins TRBV5-5 to TRBJ2-5; D is unresolved. The CDR3 consists of 13 residues. Germline V gene data show CDR1 as SGHKS and CDR2 as YYEKEE (reference sequence). V was trimmed by 1 base and J by 2 bases, leaving 6 bases between them. The CDR3 nucleotides read TGTGCCAGCAGCTTGTACTTACAAGAGACCCAGTACTTC. It translates to CASSLYLQETQYF. Complete variable domain (other parts from reference TRBV5-5 and TRBJ2-5): DAGVTQSPTHLIKTRGQQVTLRCSPISGHKSVSWYQQVLGQGPQFIFQYYEKEERGRGNFPDRFSARQFPNYSSELNVNALLLGDSALYLCASSLYLQETQYFGPGTRLLVL.

This rearrangement joins TRBV19 to TRBJ2-7; 8 nucleotides line up with TRBD1. The CDR3 runs to 13 residues. Germline CDR1 LNHDA, CDR2 SQIVND (reference sequence). Losses at the gene ends were 2 bases for V and 6 bases for J; bases not matched to a gene: 3. CDR3 sequence: CASSIQGALEQYF. CDR3 sequence (DNA): TGTGCCAGTAGTATACAGGGGGCACTCGAGCAGTACTTC.

The V call is TRBV5-1, the J call TRBJ1-2; D might be TRBD1 (6 bases). The CDR3 is 16 amino acids. The V end lost 0 bases, the J end lost 1 base, and 13 bases lay between the germline ends. Per the germline V gene, CDR1 is SGHRS and CDR2 is YFSETQ. The CDR3 reads CASSLAGGGLNYGYTF. CDR3 nucleotide sequence: TGCGCCAGCAGCTTGGCTGGCGGGGGCCTTAACTATGGCTACACCTTC.

The chain couples TRBV6-1 to TRBJ1-3; TRBD1 matches 7 bases. Germline lookup yields CDR1 MNHNS and CDR2 SASEGT. The CDR3 is 15 residues long. With 3 bases clipped from V and 0 bases from J, the junction kept 2 bases outside the gene matches. The CDR3 spells CASSETGTSGNTIYF. CDR3 bases: TGTGCCAGCAGTGAGACAGGGACCTCTGGAAACACCATATATTTT.

The chain has TRBV29-1 and TRBJ2-5; no clear D. This CDR3 has 13 amino acids. Germline V lookup: CDR1 SQVTM, CDR2 ANQGSEA. Trimming removed 1 base from V and 5 bases from J, with 11 bases in between. The CDR3 sequence: CSVEGGPAETQYF. DNA for the CDR3: TGCAGCGTTGAAGGGGGTCCCGCGGAGACCCAGTACTTC.

The genes are TRBV19 and TRBJ1-1; 7 bases are shared with TRBD1. The CDR3 length is 15 residues. Germline CDR1 and CDR2: LNHDA and SQIVND (reference sequence). V was pared by 5 bases and J by 1 base, with 7 bases of the junction left unmatched. The CDR3: CASSFNSGGNTEAFF. The DNA of the CDR3 is TGTGCCAGTAGTTTCAACTCAGGGGGGAACACTGAAGCTTTCTTT.